A single sample is the source of the 28 T cell receptor beta chains below, sequenced in a study of identifying expanded T cells in peripheral blood. Data came from immunoSEQ multiplex PCR; TCRdb stores just in-frame clones and leaves some out. The sample includes some 95,000 clones, 70% to 90% of them seen just once. The sequenced sample consisted of blood. Receptors were obtained from a person between 18 and 75 years old in good health.

The J gene is TRBJ2-2, the V gene TRBV12-2; the listed D gene, TRBD2, was not tested against the DNA. TRBV12-2 is tagged as a pseudogene. The CDR3 is made up of 22 amino acids. CDR3 region: CASRLMSWLAGGTRVGTGELFF. The DNA of the CDR3 is TGTGCAAGTCGCTTAATGTCGTGGCTAGCGGGGGGAACTCGGGTGGGCACCGGGGAGCTGTTTTTT.

This CDR3 reads CASSLVTGRGNSPLHF. CDR3 bases: TGTGCCAGCAGTTTAGTGACAGGGCGGGGTAATTCACCCCTCCACTTT. The V and J genes are TRBV28 and TRBJ1-6, with 7 bases matching TRBD1. The CDR3 sequence is 16 residues long. V lost 2 bases, J lost 6 bases, and 7 bases stayed unmatched. CDR1 is MDHEN, CDR2 SYDVKM, per germline.

This rearrangement joins TRBV30 to TRBJ2-7; D is perhaps TRBD1 (5 bases). The CDR3 covers 13 residues. Germline CDR1 GTSNPN, CDR2 SVGIG (reference sequence). Deletions cut 0 bases from V and 3 bases from J, with 9 bases between. As DNA, the CDR3 is TGTGCCTGGAGTGTGTCAGGGTTCTACGAGCAGTACTTC. As protein: CAWSVSGFYEQYF.

This chain joins TRBV2 and TRBJ1-5, with TRBD1 as a possible D gene (6 bases). Trimming removed 0 bases at V and 3 bases at J, with 9 bases between. CDR3 size: 15 residues. CDR1 SNHLY and CDR2 FYNNEI come from the germline V gene. CDR3 sequence: CASSEARGSNQPQHF. Written as DNA, the CDR3 is TGTGCCAGCAGTGAAGCCAGGGGCTCCAATCAGCCCCAGCATTTT.

The V and J genes are TRBV5-1 and TRBJ2-7; no clear D gene. Germline CDR1 is SGHRS and CDR2 is YFSETQ. V was pared by 0 bases and J by 0 bases, with 7 bases between. The CDR3 is made up of 14 amino acids. DNA of the CDR3: TGCGCCAGCAGCTTGGAGGCAGCCTCCTACGAGCAGTACTTC. Its translation: CASSLEAASYEQYF.

Only one count was recorded for this clone. The chain has TRBV6-1 and TRBJ1-3; 7 positions agree with TRBD1. J was trimmed by 0 bases and V by 6 bases; bases with no gene match: 5. Germline loops: CDR1 MNHNS, CDR2 SASEGT. This CDR3 is 15 amino acids long. The CDR3 DNA reads TGTGCCAGCAGAACCGACAGGGCCTCTGGAAACACCATATATTTT. It specifies CASRTDRASGNTIYF.

The chain carries TRBV18 and TRBJ2-3; D not certain. CDR3 length equals 14 residues. CDR1 and CDR2 from the germline V gene are KGHSH and LQKENI. With 1 base removed from V and 5 bases from J, the gap between germline ends came to 10 bases. The CDR3, as DNA: TGTGCCAGCTCACCACTGGCCCTAGGAGATACGCAGTATTTT. It specifies CASSPLALGDTQYF.

This clone was detected once. The CDR3 region is CASRGTVNTEAFF. The CDR3 DNA reads TGCGCCAGCAGAGGGACAGTAAACACTGAAGCTTTCTTT. V and J are TRBV5-1 and TRBJ1-1; TRBD1 aligns across 7 bases. The CDR3 length is 13 residues. With V trimmed by 5 bases and J by 2 bases, 3 bases remained unmatched. CDR1 and CDR2 from the germline V gene are SGHRS and YFSETQ. Variable domain in full (rest from reference TRBV5-1 and TRBJ1-1): KAGVTQTPRYLIKTRGQQVTLSCSPISGHRSVSWYQQTPGQGLQFLFEYFSETQRNKGNFPGRFSGRQFSNSRSEMNVSTLELGDSALYLCASRGTVNTEAFFGQGTRLTVV.

The chain links TRBV6-1 to TRBJ1-2, with D perhaps matching TRBD1 (5 bases). Germline CDR1 reads MNHNS; CDR2 reads SASEGT. The V gene lost 2 bases and the J gene lost 3 bases, with 16 bases spanning the gap. The CDR3 consists of 16 residues. CDR3 amino acids: CASSEISYGTYYGYTF. The DNA for the CDR3 is TGTGCCAGCAGTGAAATCTCCTATGGGACCTACTATGGCTACACCTTC.

The rearrangement uses TRBV5-1 and TRBJ2-3, with 9 bases fitting TRBD2. The trim removed 2 bases at V and 6 bases at J, leaving 10 bases unmatched. The length of the CDR3 is 16 residues. The germline V gene has CDR1 SGHRS and CDR2 YFSETQ. The CDR3 sequence is CASSLASGTPWDTQYF. CDR3 bases: TGCGCCAGCAGCTTAGCTAGCGGGACCCCATGGGATACGCAGTATTTT.

V is TRBV7-3 and J is TRBJ2-5; weak D call: TRBD1 (6 bases). The CDR3 contains 13 residues. Germline V lookup: CDR1 SGHTA, CDR2 FQGTGA. The V gene lost 3 bases and the J gene lost 1 base, with 6 bases spanning the gap. CDR3 sequence (DNA): TGTGCCAGCAGCTTGGGGGCCCAAGAGACCCAGTACTTC. Residues: CASSLGAQETQYF.

This chain joins TRBV19 and TRBJ1-2, with TRBD1 as a possible D gene (6 bases). Germline V gene data show CDR1 as LNHDA and CDR2 as SQIVND (reference sequence). Trimming cost V 9 bases and J 2 bases, with 22 bases left between them. CDR3 size: 16 residues. This chain's CDR3 is CASRLPGGAKNYGYTF. DNA of the CDR3: TGTGCCAGCCGCCTCCCGGGGGGCGCAAAAAACTATGGCTACACCTTC.

This clone has only a few counts. The chain is built from TRBV4-1 and TRBJ1-2, with D uncertain. V was pared by 8 bases and J by 4 bases, with 23 bases between. Germline V gene sequence: CDR1 MGHRA, CDR2 YSYEKL. The CDR3 sequence is 16 residues long. The CDR3 bases are TGCGCCAGCGCCTCAATTCTCAAGGAGGGTGGCTATGGCTACACCTTC. Encoded protein: CASASILKEGGYGYTF.

The chain joins TRBV4-2 to TRBJ2-1; 14 bases are a match to TRBD2. Trimming at V came to 1 base and at J to 10 bases, leaving 9 bases not matched to a gene. Germline lookup yields CDR1 LGHNA and CDR2 YNFKEQ. The CDR3 contains 17 residues. The DNA for the CDR3 is TGTGCCAGCAGCCAAGCTCCGACTAGCGGGAGGGCCAGGGAGCAGTTCTTC. It specifies CASSQAPTSGRAREQFF.

The chain uses TRBV30 and TRBJ1-3, with 7 nucleotides matching TRBD1. From germline, CDR1 is GTSNPN and CDR2 SVGIG (reference sequence). The V segment lost 4 bases and the J segment 2 bases; nucleotides outside the gene matches: 5. The CDR3 contains 14 residues. The CDR3 here is CAWMRGTAGNTIYF. Here the CDR3 DNA reads TGTGCCTGGATGAGGGGGACAGCTGGAAACACCATATATTTT.

This chain joins TRBV7-2 and TRBJ2-1; TRBD1 matches 10 bases. CDR1 is SGHTA, CDR2 FQGNSA, per germline. V lost 3 bases and J lost 10; bases outside the gene matches: 15. This CDR3 spans 17 amino acids. The CDR3 DNA sequence: TGTGCCAGCAGCTTCATCGCGACAGGGGGCTCGAGTGGCGAGCAGTTCTTC. Translated: CASSFIATGGSSGEQFF.

The chain links TRBV25-1 to TRBJ2-2, with D unclear. Trimming stripped 1 base from V and 4 bases from J, with 10 bases between. From germline, CDR1 is MGHDK and CDR2 SYGVNS. CDR3 length: 15 amino acids. CDR3 sequence reads: CASSESALRTGELFF. The CDR3 DNA reads TGTGCCAGCAGTGAATCCGCCCTGCGCACCGGGGAGCTGTTTTTT.

CDR3 sequence (DNA): TGTGCCAGCAGTTTATCGATAACCAGCACAGATACGCAGTATTTT. As protein: CASSLSITSTDTQYF. The V gene is TRBV27, the J gene TRBJ2-3; D remains ambiguous. Trimming pared 0 bases from V and 0 bases from J, leaving 7 bases between. In germline, CDR1 is MNHEY, CDR2 SMNVEV (reference sequence). The CDR3 is made up of 15 amino acids.

The genes are TRBV6-5 and TRBJ1-4; TRBD1 matches 11 bases. CDR1 and CDR2 from the germline V gene are MNHEY and SVGAGI. The trim removed 6 bases at V and 14 bases at J, leaving 11 bases unmatched. The CDR3 totals 14 residues. This CDR3 reads CASRRTGGGPGLFF. DNA for the CDR3: TGTGCCAGCAGAAGGACAGGGGGCGGCCCAGGGCTGTTTTTT.

The chain employs TRBV30 and TRBJ1-5; 10 bases agree with TRBD1. CDR1 and CDR2 (germline): GTSNPN, SVGIG (reference sequence). The CDR3 is made up of 17 amino acids. V dropped 1 base and J dropped 1; count of bases not matched to a gene: 7. Here the CDR3 reads CAWSADRGPNSNQPQHF. CDR3 DNA sequence: TGTGCCTGGAGTGCCGACAGGGGGCCAAACAGCAATCAGCCCCAGCATTTT.

V is TRBV6-4 and J is TRBJ2-7; 14 nucleotides agree with TRBD2. Germline CDR1 MRHNA, CDR2 SNTAGT. The V gene end was trimmed by 2 bases and the J gene end by 6 bases; junction bases not matched to a gene: 9. This CDR3 is 17 amino acids long. DNA of the CDR3: TGTGCCAGCAGTGACGAAGGGACTAGCGGGAGAGGGGTCGAGCAGTACTTC. Translated, it gives CASSDEGTSGRGVEQYF.

The genes are TRBV7-8 and TRBJ1-1, with 9 bases fitting TRBD1. Losses at the gene ends were 3 bases for V and 2 bases for J; bases not matched to a gene: 10. CDR3 length equals 17 residues. Germline loops: CDR1 SGHVS, CDR2 FQNEAQ. In nucleotides, the CDR3 is TGTGCCAGCAGCTTTATACCGGGACAGGGTGGTAACACTGAAGCTTTCTTT. This translates into CASSFIPGQGGNTEAFF.

V is TRBV7-2 and J is TRBJ2-1; 9 nucleotides agree with TRBD2. CDR3 size: 15 residues. Germline loops: CDR1 SGHTA, CDR2 FQGNSA. Germline trimming cut 0 bases from V and 5 bases from J; bases unmatched to any gene: 2. The CDR3 sequence: CASSLAGTSNNEQFF. The CDR3 nucleotides are TGTGCCAGCAGCTTAGCTGGGACTAGCAACAATGAGCAGTTCTTC.

This clone is a singleton in its sample. The chain couples TRBV19 to TRBJ1-2; 7 bases fit TRBD1. J was trimmed by 2 bases and V by 5 bases; bases with no gene match: 2. The CDR3 extends over 13 amino acids. Per the germline V gene, CDR1 is LNHDA and CDR2 is SQIVND (reference sequence). This chain's CDR3 is CASSLQGNYGYTF. The CDR3 DNA reads as TGTGCCAGTAGTCTACAGGGGAACTATGGCTACACCTTC.

The chain joins TRBV2 to TRBJ1-2; D gene ambiguous. The CDR3 is 17 residues long. V was shortened by 2 bases and J by 0 bases, with 16 bases between the two germline ends. Germline CDR1 reads SNHLY; CDR2 reads FYNNEI. Written as DNA, the CDR3 is TGTGCCAGCAGTGAAAGTATCCCCGGGCAGTCTAACTATGGCTACACCTTC. Residues: CASSESIPGQSNYGYTF.

The genes are TRBV19 and TRBJ1-3; D is uncertain. V lost 6 bases to trimming and J lost 4 bases, with 16 bases between them. CDR3 length: 15 amino acids. Germline V lookup: CDR1 LNHDA, CDR2 SQIVND (reference sequence). The CDR3 nucleotides read TGTGCCAGTAGCAAAGGACGGAGAGAGGGAAACACCATATATTTT. This gives the protein CASSKGRREGNTIYF.

The V call is TRBV7-9, the J call TRBJ1-1, with D perhaps matching TRBD1 (5 bases). The CDR3 length is 14 residues. CDR1 and CDR2 (germline): SEHNR, FQNEAQ (reference sequence). V lost 6 bases, J lost 5 bases, and 16 bases lay in between. CDR3 sequence: CASSRGEGSTEAFF. In nucleotides, the CDR3 is TGTGCCAGCAGTCGAGGGGAGGGTAGTACTGAAGCTTTCTTT.

With regard to this clone: The junction departs from germline at one end; a sequencing error may be responsible. V is TRBV30 and J is TRBJ1-2; 7 nucleotides agree with TRBD1. The CDR3 totals 13 residues. Looked up from germline, CDR1 is GTSNPN and CDR2 is SVGIG (reference sequence). In DNA form, the CDR3 reads TGTGCCTGGAGGCGACAGGGCAACTATGGCCACACCTTC. The encoded protein is CAWRRQGNYGHTF.